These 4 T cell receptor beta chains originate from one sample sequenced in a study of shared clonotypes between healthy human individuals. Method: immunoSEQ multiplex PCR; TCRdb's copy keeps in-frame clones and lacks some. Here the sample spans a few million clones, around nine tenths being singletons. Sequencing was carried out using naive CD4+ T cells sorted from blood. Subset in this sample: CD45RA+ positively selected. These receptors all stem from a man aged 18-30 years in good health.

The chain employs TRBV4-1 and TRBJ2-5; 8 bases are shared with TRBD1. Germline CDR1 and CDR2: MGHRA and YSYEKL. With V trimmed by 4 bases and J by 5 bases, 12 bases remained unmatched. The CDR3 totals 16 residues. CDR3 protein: CASSPADRGPGETQYF. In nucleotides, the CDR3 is TGCGCCAGCAGCCCCGCAGACAGGGGCCCGGGGGAGACCCAGTACTTC.

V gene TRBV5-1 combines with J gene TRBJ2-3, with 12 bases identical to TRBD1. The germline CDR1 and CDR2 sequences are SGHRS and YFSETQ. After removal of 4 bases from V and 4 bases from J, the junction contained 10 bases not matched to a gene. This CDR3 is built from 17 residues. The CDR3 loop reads CASSPRDRGRGADTQYF. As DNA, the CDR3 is TGCGCCAGCAGCCCCCGGGACAGGGGGCGAGGTGCAGATACGCAGTATTTT.

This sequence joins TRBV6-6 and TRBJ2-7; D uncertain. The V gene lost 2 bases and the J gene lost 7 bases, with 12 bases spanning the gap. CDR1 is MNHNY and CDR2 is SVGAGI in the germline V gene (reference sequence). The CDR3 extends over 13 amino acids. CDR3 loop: CASSYEVWWEQYF. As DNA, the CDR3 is TGTGCCAGCAGTTACGAGGTCTGGTGGGAGCAGTACTTC.

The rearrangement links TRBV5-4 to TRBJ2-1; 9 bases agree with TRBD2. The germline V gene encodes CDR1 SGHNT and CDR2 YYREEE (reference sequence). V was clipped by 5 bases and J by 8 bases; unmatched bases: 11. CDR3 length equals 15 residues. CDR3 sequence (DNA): TGTGCCAGCAGGCTCCGCGGGGGGGATGGCTATGAGCAGTTCTTC. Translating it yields CASRLRGGDGYEQFF.